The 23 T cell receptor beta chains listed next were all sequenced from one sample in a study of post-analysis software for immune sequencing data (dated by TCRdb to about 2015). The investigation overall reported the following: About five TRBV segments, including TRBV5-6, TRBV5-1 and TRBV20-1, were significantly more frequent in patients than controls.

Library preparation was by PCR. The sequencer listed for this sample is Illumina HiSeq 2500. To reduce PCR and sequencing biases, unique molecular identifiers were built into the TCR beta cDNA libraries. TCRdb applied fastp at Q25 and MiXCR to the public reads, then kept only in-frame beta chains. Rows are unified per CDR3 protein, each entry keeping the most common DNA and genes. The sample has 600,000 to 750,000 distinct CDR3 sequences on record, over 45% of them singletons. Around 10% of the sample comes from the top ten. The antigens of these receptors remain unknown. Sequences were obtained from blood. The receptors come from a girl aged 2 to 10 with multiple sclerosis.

The CDR3 nucleotides are TGCAGCGCCCTAGAGGGACAGGGAAACACTGAAGCTTTCTTT. Translation: CSALEGQGNTEAFF. V is TRBV29-1 and J is TRBJ1-1; 9 bases are shared with TRBD1. V lost 7 bases and J lost 2; bases outside the gene matches: 8. Germline CDR1 SQVTM, CDR2 ANQGSEA. The CDR3 has 14 amino acids.

CDR3 amino acids: CASSFDRVADTQYF. The CDR3 DNA sequence: TGCGCCAGCAGCTTCGATCGGGTCGCAGATACGCAGTATTTT. V usage is TRBV5-1 and J usage is TRBJ2-3, with no clear D. Looked up from germline, CDR1 is SGHRS and CDR2 is YFSETQ. CDR3 length: 14 amino acids. V lost 2 bases and J lost 4, with 11 bases in between.

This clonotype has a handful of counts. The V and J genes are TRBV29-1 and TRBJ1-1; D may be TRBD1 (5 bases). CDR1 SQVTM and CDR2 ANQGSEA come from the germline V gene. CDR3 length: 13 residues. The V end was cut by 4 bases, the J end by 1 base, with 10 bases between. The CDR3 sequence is CSVVGTANTEAFF. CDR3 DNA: TGCAGCGTTGTAGGGACGGCGAACACTGAAGCTTTCTTT.

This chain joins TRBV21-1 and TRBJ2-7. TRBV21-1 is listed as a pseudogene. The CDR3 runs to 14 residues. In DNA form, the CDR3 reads TGTGCCAGCAGCAAAGCGGATAGGCGGTACGAGCAGTACTTC. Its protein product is CASSKADRRYEQYF.

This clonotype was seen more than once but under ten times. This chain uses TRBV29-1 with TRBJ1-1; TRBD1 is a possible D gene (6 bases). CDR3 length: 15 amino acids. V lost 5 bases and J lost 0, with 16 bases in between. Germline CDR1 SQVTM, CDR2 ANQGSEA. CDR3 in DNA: TGCAGCGTTCTGCCGGGACCAGGGGTGAACACTGAAGCTTTCTTT. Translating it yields CSVLPGPGVNTEAFF.

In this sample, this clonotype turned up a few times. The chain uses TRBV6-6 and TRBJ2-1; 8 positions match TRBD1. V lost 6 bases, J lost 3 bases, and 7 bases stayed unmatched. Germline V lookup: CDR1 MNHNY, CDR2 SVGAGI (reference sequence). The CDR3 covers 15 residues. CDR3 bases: TGTGCCAGCAGACGACAGGGGAGATTCTACAATGAGCAGTTCTTC. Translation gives CASRRQGRFYNEQFF.

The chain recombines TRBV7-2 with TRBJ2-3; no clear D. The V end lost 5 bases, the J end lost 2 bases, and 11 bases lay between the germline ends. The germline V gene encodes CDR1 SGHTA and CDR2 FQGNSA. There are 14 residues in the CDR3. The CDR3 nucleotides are TGTGCCAGCAGCCTACGCCTTGTCACAGATACGCAGTATTTT. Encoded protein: CASSLRLVTDTQYF.

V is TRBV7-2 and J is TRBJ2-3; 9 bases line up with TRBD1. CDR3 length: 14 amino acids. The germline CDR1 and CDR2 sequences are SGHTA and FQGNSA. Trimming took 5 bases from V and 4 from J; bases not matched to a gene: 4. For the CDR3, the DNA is TGTGCCAGCAGCGCCCGGACAGGGGCAGATACGCAGTATTTT. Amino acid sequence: CASSARTGADTQYF.

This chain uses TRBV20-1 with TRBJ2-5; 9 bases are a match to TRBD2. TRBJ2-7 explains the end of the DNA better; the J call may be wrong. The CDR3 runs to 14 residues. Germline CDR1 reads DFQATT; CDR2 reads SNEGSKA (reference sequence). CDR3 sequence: CSAKPGLATYEQYF. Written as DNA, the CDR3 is TGCAGTGCTAAACCGGGACTAGCCACCTACGAGCAGTACTTC.

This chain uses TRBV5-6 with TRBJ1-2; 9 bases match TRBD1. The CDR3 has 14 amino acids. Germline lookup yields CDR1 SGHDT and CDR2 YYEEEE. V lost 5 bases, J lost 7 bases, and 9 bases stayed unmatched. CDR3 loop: CASRSTGGAGGYTF. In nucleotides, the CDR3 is TGTGCCAGCAGATCTACAGGGGGCGCGGGTGGCTACACCTTC. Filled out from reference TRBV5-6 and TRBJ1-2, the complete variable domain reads DAGVTQSPTHLIKTRGQQVTLRCSPKSGHDTVSWYQQALGQGPQFIFQYYEEEERQRGNFPDRFSGHQFPNYSSELNVNALLLGDSALYLCASRSTGGAGGYTFGSGTRLTVV.

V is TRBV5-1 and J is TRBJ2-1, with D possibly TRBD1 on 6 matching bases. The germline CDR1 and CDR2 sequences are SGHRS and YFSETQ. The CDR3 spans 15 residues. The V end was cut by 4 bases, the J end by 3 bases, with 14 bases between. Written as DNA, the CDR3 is TGCGCCAGCAGCGTGATCACAGGGTACTACAATGAGCAGTTCTTC. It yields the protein CASSVITGYYNEQFF.

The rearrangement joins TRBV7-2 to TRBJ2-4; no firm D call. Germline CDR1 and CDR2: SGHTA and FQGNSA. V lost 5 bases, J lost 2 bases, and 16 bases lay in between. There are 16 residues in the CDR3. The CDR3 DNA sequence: TGTGCCAGCAGCGTCGGCCCTGTAGCTACCAAAAACATTCAGTACTTC. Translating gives CASSVGPVATKNIQYF.

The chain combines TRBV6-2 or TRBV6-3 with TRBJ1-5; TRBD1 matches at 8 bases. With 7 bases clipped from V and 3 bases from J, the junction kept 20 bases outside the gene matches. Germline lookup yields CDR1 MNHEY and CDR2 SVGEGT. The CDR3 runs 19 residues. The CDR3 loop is CASTYAPLDRVVLNQPQHF. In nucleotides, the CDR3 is TGTGCCAGCACCTACGCCCCCTTGGACAGGGTGGTCCTCAATCAGCCCCAGCATTTT.

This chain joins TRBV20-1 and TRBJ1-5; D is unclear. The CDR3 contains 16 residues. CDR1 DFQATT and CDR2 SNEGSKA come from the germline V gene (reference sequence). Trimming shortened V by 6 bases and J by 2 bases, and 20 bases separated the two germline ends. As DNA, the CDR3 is TGCAGTGCCACTCTAGGGTCGAGAGGTGGCAATCAGCCCCAGCATTTT. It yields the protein CSATLGSRGGNQPQHF.

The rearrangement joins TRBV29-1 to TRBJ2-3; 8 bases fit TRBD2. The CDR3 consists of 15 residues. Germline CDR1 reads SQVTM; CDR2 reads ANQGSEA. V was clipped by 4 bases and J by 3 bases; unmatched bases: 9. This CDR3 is CSVGPIGGGTDTQYF. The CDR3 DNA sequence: TGCAGCGTTGGCCCCATAGGCGGGGGGACAGATACGCAGTATTTT.

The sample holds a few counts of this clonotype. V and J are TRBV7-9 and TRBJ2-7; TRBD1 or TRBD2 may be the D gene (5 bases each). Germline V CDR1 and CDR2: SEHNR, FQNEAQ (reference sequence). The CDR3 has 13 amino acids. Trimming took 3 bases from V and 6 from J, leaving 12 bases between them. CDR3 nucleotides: TGTGCCAGCAGCTTTTCCGAGGGGACCGAGCAGTACTTC. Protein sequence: CASSFSEGTEQYF.

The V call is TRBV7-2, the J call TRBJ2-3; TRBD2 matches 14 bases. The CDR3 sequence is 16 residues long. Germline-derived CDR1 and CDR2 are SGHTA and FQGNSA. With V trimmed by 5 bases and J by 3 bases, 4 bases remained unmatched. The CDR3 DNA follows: TGTGCCAGCAGCGTGACTAGCGGGGGGGCGACAGATACGCAGTATTTT. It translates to CASSVTSGGATDTQYF.

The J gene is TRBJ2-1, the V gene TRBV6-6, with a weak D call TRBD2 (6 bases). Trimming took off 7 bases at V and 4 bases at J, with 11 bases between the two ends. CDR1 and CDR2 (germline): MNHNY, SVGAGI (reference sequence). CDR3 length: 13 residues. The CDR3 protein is CASTGGSYNEQFF. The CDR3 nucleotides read TGTGCCAGCACCGGGGGAAGTTACAATGAGCAGTTCTTC.

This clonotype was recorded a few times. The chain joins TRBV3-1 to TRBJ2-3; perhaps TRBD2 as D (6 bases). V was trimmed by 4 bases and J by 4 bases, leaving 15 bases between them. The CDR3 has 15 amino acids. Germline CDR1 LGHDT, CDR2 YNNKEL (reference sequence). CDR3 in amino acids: CASSRSRGIPDTQYF. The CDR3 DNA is TGTGCCAGCAGCCGTAGTCGGGGGATCCCAGATACGCAGTATTTT.

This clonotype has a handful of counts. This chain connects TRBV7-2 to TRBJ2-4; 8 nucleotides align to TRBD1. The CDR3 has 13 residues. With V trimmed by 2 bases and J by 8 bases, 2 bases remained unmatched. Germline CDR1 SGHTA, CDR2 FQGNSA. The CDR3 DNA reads TGTGCCAGCAGCTTACAGGGGGCGGACATTCAGTACTTC. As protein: CASSLQGADIQYF. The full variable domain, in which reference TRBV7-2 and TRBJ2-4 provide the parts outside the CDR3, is GAGVSQSPSNKVTEKGKDVELRCDPISGHTALYWYRQSLGQGLEFLIYFQGNSAPDKSGLPSDRFSAERTGGSVSTLTIQRTQQEDSAVYLCASSLQGADIQYFGAGTRLSVL.

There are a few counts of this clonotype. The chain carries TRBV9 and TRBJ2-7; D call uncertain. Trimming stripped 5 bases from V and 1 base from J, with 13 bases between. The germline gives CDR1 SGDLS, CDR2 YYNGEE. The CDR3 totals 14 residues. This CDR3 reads CASSVAGASYEQYF. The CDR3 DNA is TGTGCCAGCAGTGTGGCAGGTGCGTCCTACGAGCAGTACTTC. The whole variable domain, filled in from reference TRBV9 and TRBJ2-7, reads DSGVTQTPKHLITATGQRVTLRCSPRSGDLSVYWYQQSLDQGLQFLIQYYNGEERAKGNILERFSAQQFPDLHSELNLSSLELGDSALYFCASSVAGASYEQYFGPGTRLTVT.

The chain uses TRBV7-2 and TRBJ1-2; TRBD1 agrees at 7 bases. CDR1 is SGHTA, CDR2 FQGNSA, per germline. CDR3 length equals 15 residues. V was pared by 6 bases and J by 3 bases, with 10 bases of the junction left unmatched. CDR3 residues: CASSPAGTDHYGYTF. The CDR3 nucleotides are TGTGCCAGCAGTCCAGCCGGGACAGACCACTATGGCTACACCTTC.

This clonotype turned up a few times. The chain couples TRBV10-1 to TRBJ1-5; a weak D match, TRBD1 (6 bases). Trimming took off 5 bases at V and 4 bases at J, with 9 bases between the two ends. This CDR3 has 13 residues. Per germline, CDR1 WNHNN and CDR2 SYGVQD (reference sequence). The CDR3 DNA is TGCGCCAGCAGTCCTACAGGGAATCAGCCCCAGCATTTT. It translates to CASSPTGNQPQHF.